This is a list of T cell receptor beta chains from one sample in a study of radiotherapy plus CTLA-4 blockade in lung cancer. Produced via immunoSEQ multiplex PCR; TCRdb's table is partial and in-frame only. The table shows some 80,000 clones, with roughly 80% occurring only once. Sequences were derived from peripheral blood, sampled from a patient treated with radiotherapy plus ipilimumab. Receptor source: a human donor with non-small cell lung cancer who had stable disease on radiotherapy plus ipilimumab. The CDR3 runs from the conserved cysteine through the conserved F or W. D genes are given only for firm matches. Size is omitted from some rows. Given values are once, few, many or a class for expanded clones.

J	V	D	size	DNA	CDR3
TRBJ2-3	TRBV7-6	TRBD2	-	TGTGCCAGCAGCTTTACTAGCGGGACACGGGGCACAGATACGCAGTATTTT	CASSFTSGTRGTDTQYF
TRBJ1-2	TRBV7-2	TRBD1	-	TGTGCCAGCAGCTTAGGAAGGACAGGAGGTTCCACCTTC	CASSLGRTGGSTF
TRBJ1-1	TRBV4-1	-	-	TGCGCCAGCAGCCAAGATTCCCAGCCATCCCCCAATGAAGCTTTCTTT	CASSQDSQPSPNEAFF
TRBJ2-7	TRBV5-1	-	few	TGCGCCAGCAGCGGCCCGGGCCGGGGGACCTACGAGCAGTACTTC	CASSGPGRGTYEQYF
TRBJ2-1	TRBV19	TRBD2	-	TGTGCCAGTAGTATGAACCTAGCGGGAGGGGATGAGCAGTTCTTC	CASSMNLAGGDEQFF
TRBJ2-7	TRBV19	TRBD2	-	TGTGCCAGTAGTATAGATTTGGGACTAGCCTACGAGCAGTACTTC	CASSIDLGLAYEQYF
TRBJ2-3	TRBV2	-	-	TGTGCCAGCAGTAGCCAGGGAACAGATACGCAGTATTTT	CASSSQGTDTQYF
TRBJ2-2	TRBV20-1	-	-	TGCAGTGCTCCTGCCACCGGGGAGCTGTTTTTT	CSAPATGELFF
TRBJ1-4	TRBV6-1	-	-	TGTGCCAGCAGGCACAGGGAGTCGGGTGAAAAACTGTTTTTT	CASRHRESGEKLFF
TRBJ1-5	TRBV7-2	-	-	TGTGCCAGCAGCTTAGTCGGGGGAGGGAATCAGCCCCAGCATTTT	CASSLVGGGNQPQHF
TRBJ1-2	TRBV5-1	-	-	TGCGCCAGCAGCTTGGACCCTGTGAACTATGGCTACACCTTC	CASSLDPVNYGYTF
TRBJ2-5	TRBV4-1	-	-	TGCGCCAGCAGCCTAAAGACAGGATTTCAAGAGACCCAGTACTTC	CASSLKTGFQETQYF
TRBJ2-7	TRBV28	-	-	TGTGCCAGCAGAAACCAGGGAATTCTCTACGAGCAGTACTTC	CASRNQGILYEQYF
TRBJ1-1	TRBV9	-	-	TGTGCCAGCAGCGTAAGCACACAGGGAGGAGCTTTCTTT	CASSVSTQGGAFF
TRBJ2-1	TRBV9	TRBD2	-	TGTGCCAGCAGCGGTACCGGGACTAGCGCCAGCTCCTACAATGAGCAGTTCTTC	CASSGTGTSASSYNEQFF
TRBJ2-7	TRBV6-1	-	-	TGTGCCAGCAGTCGTCAGGAGTATGGGTACGAGCAGTACTTC	CASSRQEYGYEQYF
TRBJ1-6	TRBV7-2	-	-	TGTGCCAGCAGCCAGACCCGGGACGATAATTCACCCCTCCACTTT	CASSQTRDDNSPLHF
TRBJ2-4	TRBV11-2	TRBD2	-	TGTGCCAGCAGCTCGAGTGGGAGGGGAAACATTCAGTACTTC	CASSSSGRGNIQYF
TRBJ2-5	TRBV7-3	TRBD2	-	TGTGCCAGCAGCTTAACGACTAGCGGACAAGAGACCCAGTACTTC	CASSLTTSGQETQYF
TRBJ2-5	TRBV30	-	-	TGTGCCTGGAGTGTACTAGCAAGGGCAGCGCAAGAGACCCAGTACTTC	CAWSVLARAAQETQYF
TRBJ1-6	TRBV5-4	-	-	TGTGCCAGCAGCTTGAGTTCGGCTAGGACAAGTTCACCCCTCCACTTT	CASSLSSARTSSPLHF
TRBJ2-7	TRBV6-1	-	-	TGTGCCAGCAGTGCCGCCGGGAGCCTCTCCTACGAGCAGTACTTC	CASSAAGSLSYEQYF
TRBJ2-1	TRBV9	-	-	TGTGCCAGCAGCGTAGGGGTTGTAGACAATGAGCAGTTCTTC	CASSVGVVDNEQFF
TRBJ1-4	TRBV27	-	-	TGTGCCAGCAGTTTGAGAGGTGGGGGCCCTAATGAAAAACTGTTTTTT	CASSLRGGGPNEKLFF
TRBJ1-2	TRBV19	-	once	TGTGCCAGTAGTGACCCGTTGGGAACGGGGTATGGCTACACCTTC	CASSDPLGTGYGYTF
TRBJ2-1	TRBV7-8	TRBD1	-	TGTGCCAGCAGCCTCTACCGGGACAGGGTTACTGAGCAGTTCTTC	CASSLYRDRVTEQFF
TRBJ2-3	TRBV7-6	-	-	TGTGCCAGCAGCTCCCAGGGGCGCCGAGATACGCAGTATTTT	CASSSQGRRDTQYF
TRBJ2-7	TRBV28	-	-	TGTGCCAGCACCTCCGCCTACGAGCAGTACTTC	CASTSAYEQYF
TRBJ2-5	TRBV9	TRBD2	-	TGTGCCAGCAGCACAACCCCGGGACTAGCGGGAGGCGTAGAGACCCAGTACTTC	CASSTTPGLAGGVETQYF
TRBJ2-3	TRBV5-4	TRBD2	once	TGTGCCAGCAGCTGGACTAGCGGGGGCCTTAGCACAGATACGCAGTATTTT	CASSWTSGGLSTDTQYF
TRBJ1-1	TRBV6-4	-	-	TGTGCCAGCCGGCGGGAGGGGAGATTGAACACTGAAGCTTTCTTT	CASRREGRLNTEAFF
TRBJ1-1	TRBV16	-	once	TGTGCCAGCAGCCGAACTCACTCGGAGGCTGAAGCTTTCTTT	CASSRTHSEAEAFF
TRBJ1-5	TRBV4-1	-	-	TGCGCCAGCAGCCAAGGATATAGCCAGATCAATCAGCCCCAGCATTTT	CASSQGYSQINQPQHF
TRBJ1-1	TRBV18	-	-	TGTGCCAGCTCACCTAGTTTGAGTGTGAACACTGAAGCTTTCTTT	CASSPSLSVNTEAFF
TRBJ1-4	TRBV30	-	-	TGTGCCTCCTTGGGGGGCTCGACTAATGAAAAACTGTTTTTT	CASLGGSTNEKLFF
TRBJ1-1	TRBV29-1	-	-	TGCAGCGTTGCAGACCTTGAAGCTTTCTTT	CSVADLEAFF
TRBJ1-3	TRBV28	-	-	TGTGCCAGCAGTTTACCGGGATCCTATGGAAACACCATATATTTT	CASSLPGSYGNTIYF
TRBJ1-2	TRBV6-1	-	-	TGTGCCAGCAGGGAACAGGATGGCTACACCTTC	CASREQDGYTF
TRBJ2-3	TRBV7-2	-	-	TGTGCCAGCAGCTTAGGACTACCTTCACAAGATACGCAGTATTTT	CASSLGLPSQDTQYF
TRBJ2-2	TRBV2	-	-	TGTGCCAGCAGAACATTAATCAACACCGGGGAGCTGTTTTTT	CASRTLINTGELFF
TRBJ2-5	TRBV5-1	TRBD1	-	TGCGCCAGCAGCGGGGGACAGCAAGAGACCCAGTACTTC	CASSGGQQETQYF
TRBJ2-7	TRBV10-3	TRBD2	-	TGTGCCATCAGTGAGGCGGGGGGCCCCTCCGAGCAGTACTTC	CAISEAGGPSEQYF
TRBJ2-7	TRBV30	-	-	TGTGCCTGGAGCAGGAAGTTTACGGGGGAGCAGTACTTC	CAWSRKFTGEQYF
TRBJ2-2	TRBV28	-	-	TGTGCCAGCAGTTTCGGGACAAATGGAGCCGGGGAGCTGTTTTTT	CASSFGTNGAGELFF
TRBJ1-2	TRBV10-1	-	-	TGCGCCAGCAGCCGAGGTATTAACTATGGCTACACCTTC	CASSRGINYGYTF
TRBJ2-1	TRBV9	TRBD1	-	TGTGCCAGCAGCGTAGATGGGACAGGGTCAAGTGAGCAGTTCTTC	CASSVDGTGSSEQFF
TRBJ1-6	TRBV6-1	TRBD1	-	TGTGCCAGCAGTGGAGGGACAGCCTCCCCGAGCTCCTATAATTCACCCCTCCACTTT	CASSGGTASPSSYNSPLHF
TRBJ2-2	TRBV9	-	-	TGTGCCAGCAACGTAACTTACGGGGAGCTGTTTTTT	CASNVTYGELFF
TRBJ2-7	TRBV9	TRBD1	once	TGTGCCAGCAGCCCACCCGGACAGGGGGAGGACGAGCAGTACTTC	CASSPPGQGEDEQYF
TRBJ2-2	TRBV18	-	-	TGTGCCAGCTCACAACAGTACACCGGGGAGCTGTTTTTT	CASSQQYTGELFF
TRBJ2-1	TRBV7-9	-	-	TGTGCCAGCAGCGTATCCGAGGGGTACAATGAGCAGTTCTTC	CASSVSEGYNEQFF
TRBJ2-5	TRBV9	TRBD2	-	TGTGCCAGCAGCGTAGTGGCGGGGGGGCGAGAGACCCAGTACTTC	CASSVVAGGRETQYF
TRBJ2-3	TRBV15	-	-	TGTGCCACCACCCCGGGTGAGGGACCCCGCACAGATACGCAGTATTTT	CATTPGEGPRTDTQYF
TRBJ1-6	TRBV5-1	TRBD1	once	TGCGCCAGCAGCTTGAGTCAGGGGGACTCACCCCTCCACTTT	CASSLSQGDSPLHF